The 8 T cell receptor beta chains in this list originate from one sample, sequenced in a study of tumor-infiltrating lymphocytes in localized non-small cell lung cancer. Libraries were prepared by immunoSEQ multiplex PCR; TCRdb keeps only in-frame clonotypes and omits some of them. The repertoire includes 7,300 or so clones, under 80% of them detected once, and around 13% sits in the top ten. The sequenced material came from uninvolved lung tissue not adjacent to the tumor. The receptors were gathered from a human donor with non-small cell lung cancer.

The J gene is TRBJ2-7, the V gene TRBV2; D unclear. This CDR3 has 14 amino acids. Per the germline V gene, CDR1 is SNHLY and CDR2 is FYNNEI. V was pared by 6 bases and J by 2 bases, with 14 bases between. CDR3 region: CASRPGRQTYEQYF. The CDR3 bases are TGTGCCAGCAGACCCGGACGGCAGACCTACGAGCAGTACTTC.

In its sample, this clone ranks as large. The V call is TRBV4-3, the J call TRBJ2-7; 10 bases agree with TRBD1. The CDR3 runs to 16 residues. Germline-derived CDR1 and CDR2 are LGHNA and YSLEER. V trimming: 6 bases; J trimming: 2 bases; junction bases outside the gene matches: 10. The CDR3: CASSPSGTGETYEQYF. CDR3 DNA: TGCGCCAGCAGTCCTTCCGGGACAGGGGAAACCTACGAGCAGTACTTC.

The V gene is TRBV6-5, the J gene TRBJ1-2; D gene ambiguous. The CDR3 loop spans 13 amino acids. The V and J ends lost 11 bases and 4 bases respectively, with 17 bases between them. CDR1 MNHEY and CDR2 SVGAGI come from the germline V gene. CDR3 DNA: TGTGCCGTCCAACCGGATCACGGCTATGGCTACACCTTC. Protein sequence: CAVQPDHGYGYTF.

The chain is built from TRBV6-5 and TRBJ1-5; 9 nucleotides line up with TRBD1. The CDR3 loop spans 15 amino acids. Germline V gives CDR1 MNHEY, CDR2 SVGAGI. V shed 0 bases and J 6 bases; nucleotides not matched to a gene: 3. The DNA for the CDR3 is TGTGCCAGCAGTTACTCCCGGGACAGGGTTCAGCCCCAGCATTTT. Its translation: CASSYSRDRVQPQHF.

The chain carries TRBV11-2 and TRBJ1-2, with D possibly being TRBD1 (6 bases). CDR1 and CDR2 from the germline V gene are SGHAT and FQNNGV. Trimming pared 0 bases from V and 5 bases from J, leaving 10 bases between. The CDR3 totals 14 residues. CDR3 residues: CASSLEPGTYGYTF. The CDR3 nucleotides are TGTGCCAGCAGCTTAGAGCCAGGGACATATGGCTACACCTTC.

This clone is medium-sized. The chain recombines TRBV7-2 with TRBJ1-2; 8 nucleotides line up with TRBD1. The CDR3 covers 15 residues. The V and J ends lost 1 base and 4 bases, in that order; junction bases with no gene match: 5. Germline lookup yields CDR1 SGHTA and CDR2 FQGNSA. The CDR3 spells CASSLVGTGTYGYTF. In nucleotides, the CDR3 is TGTGCCAGCAGCTTAGTTGGGACAGGAACCTATGGCTACACCTTC.

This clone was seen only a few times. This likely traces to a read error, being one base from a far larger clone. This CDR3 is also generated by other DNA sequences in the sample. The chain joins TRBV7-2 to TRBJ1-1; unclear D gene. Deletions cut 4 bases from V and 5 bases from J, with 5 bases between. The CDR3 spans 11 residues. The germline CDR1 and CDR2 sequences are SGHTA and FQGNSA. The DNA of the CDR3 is TGTGCCAGCAGCTGGGGTACTGAAGCTTTCTTT. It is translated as CASSWGTEAFF.

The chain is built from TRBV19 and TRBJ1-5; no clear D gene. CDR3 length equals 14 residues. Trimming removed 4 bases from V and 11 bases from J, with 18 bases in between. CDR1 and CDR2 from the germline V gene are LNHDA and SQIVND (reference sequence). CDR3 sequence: CASSKEGRLVSQHF. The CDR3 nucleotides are TGTGCCAGTAGTAAGGAAGGACGGTTAGTGTCCCAGCATTTT.